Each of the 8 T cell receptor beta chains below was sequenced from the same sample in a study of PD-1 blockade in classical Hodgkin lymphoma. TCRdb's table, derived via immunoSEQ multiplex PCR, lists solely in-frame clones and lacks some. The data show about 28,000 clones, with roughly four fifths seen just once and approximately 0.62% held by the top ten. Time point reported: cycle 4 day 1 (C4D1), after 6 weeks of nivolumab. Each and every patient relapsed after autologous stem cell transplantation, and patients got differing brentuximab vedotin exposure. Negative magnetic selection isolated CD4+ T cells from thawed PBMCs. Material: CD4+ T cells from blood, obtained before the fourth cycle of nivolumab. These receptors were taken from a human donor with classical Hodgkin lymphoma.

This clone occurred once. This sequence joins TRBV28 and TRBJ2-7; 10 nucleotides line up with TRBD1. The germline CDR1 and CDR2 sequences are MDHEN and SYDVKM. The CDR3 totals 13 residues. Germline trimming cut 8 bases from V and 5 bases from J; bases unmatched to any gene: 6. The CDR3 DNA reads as TGTGCCAGCCTCGGGGACAGGGGCCACGAGCAGTACTTC. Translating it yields CASLGDRGHEQYF.

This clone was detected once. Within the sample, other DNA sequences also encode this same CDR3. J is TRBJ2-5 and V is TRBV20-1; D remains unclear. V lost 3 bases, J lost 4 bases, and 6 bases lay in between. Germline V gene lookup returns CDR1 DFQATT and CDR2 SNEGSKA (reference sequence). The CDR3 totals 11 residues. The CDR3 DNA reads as TGCAGTGCTAGGGTGGGAGAGACCCAGTACTTC. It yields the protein CSARVGETQYF.

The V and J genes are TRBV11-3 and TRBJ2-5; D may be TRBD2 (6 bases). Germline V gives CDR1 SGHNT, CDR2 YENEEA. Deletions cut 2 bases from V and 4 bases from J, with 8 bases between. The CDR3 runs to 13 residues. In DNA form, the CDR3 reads TGTGCCAGCAGCTTATCGGGAGTAGAGACCCAGTACTTC. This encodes CASSLSGVETQYF. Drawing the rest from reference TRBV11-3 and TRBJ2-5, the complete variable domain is EAGVVQSPRYKIIEKKQPVAFWCNPISGHNTLYWYLQNLGQGPELLIRYENEEAVDDSQLPKDRFSAERLKGVDSTLKIQPAELGDSAVYLCASSLSGVETQYFGPGTRLLVL.

CDR3 loop: CASSRTTSMMTGELFF. The CDR3 DNA reads as TGCGCCAGCAGCAGAACGACTAGTATGATGACCGGGGAGCTGTTTTTT. J is TRBJ2-2 and V is TRBV5-1, with D tentatively TRBD2 (6 bases). The CDR3 length is 16 residues. The V gene's germline CDR1 is SGHRS and CDR2 YFSETQ. Trimming pared 4 bases from V and 5 bases from J, leaving 18 bases between.

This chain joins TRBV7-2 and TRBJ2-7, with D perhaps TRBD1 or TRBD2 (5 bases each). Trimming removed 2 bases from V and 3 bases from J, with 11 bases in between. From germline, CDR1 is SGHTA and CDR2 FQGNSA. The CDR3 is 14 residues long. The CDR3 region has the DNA TGTGCCAGCAGCTTATGGGGTGGGGGCTACGAGCAGTACTTC. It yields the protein CASSLWGGGYEQYF.

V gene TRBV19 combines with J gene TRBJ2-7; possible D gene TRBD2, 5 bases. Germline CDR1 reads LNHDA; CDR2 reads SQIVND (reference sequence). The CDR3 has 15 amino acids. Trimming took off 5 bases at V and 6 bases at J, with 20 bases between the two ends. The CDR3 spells CASSHSASPEGEQYF. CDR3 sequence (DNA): TGTGCCAGTAGTCACTCGGCCTCCCCTGAGGGCGAGCAGTACTTC. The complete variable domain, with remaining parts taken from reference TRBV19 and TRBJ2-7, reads DGGITQSPKYLFRKEGQNVTLSCEQNLNHDAMYWYRQDPGQGLRLIYYSQIVNDFQKGDIAEGYSVSREKKESFPLTVTSAQKNPTAFYLCASSHSASPEGEQYFGPGTRLTVT.

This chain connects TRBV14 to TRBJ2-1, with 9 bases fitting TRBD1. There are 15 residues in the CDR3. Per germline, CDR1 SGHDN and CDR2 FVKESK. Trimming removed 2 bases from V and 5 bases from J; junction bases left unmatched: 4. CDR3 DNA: TGTGCCAGCAGCCAATGGACAGGGGTTAACAATGAGCAGTTCTTC. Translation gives CASSQWTGVNNEQFF.

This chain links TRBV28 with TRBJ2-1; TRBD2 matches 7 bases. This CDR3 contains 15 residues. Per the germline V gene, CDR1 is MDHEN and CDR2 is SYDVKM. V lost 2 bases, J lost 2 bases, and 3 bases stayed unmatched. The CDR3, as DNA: TGTGCCAGCAGTTTAGCGGGAGAAACCTACAATGAGCAGTTCTTC. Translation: CASSLAGETYNEQFF.